Listed here are 9 T cell receptor beta chains from one sample, sequenced in a study of blood T cell repertoires in COVID-19. This table comes from immunoSEQ multiplex PCR, and its TCRdb copy is limited to in-frame clones, with some not included. Of 100,000 to 120,000 clones listed, 85% are singletons. Sample: peripheral blood. The origin of the receptors is a human donor in a cohort sampled during active COVID-19.

This chain links TRBV6-6 with TRBJ1-2; 8 nucleotides match TRBD1. Germline CDR1 reads MNHNY; CDR2 reads SVGAGI (reference sequence). V shed 5 bases, J shed 4 bases, and the junction held 12 bases outside the gene matches. There are 16 residues in the CDR3. CDR3 sequence: CASSRWTGSKGYGYTF. The CDR3 DNA follows: TGTGCCAGCAGTCGATGGACAGGGAGTAAGGGCTATGGCTACACCTTC.

In this sample, this clone turned up a few times. The gene calls are TRBV5-1 and TRBJ2-7; no clear D gene. Germline V gene lookup returns CDR1 SGHRS and CDR2 YFSETQ. This CDR3 is 13 amino acids long. V was pared by 2 bases and J by 0 bases, with 6 bases between. The CDR3 DNA is TGCGCCAGCAGCTTTATGAGCTCCTACGAGCAGTACTTC. Residues: CASSFMSSYEQYF.

The gene calls are TRBV30 and TRBJ2-3, with TRBD2 matching over 8 bases. Trimming at V came to 5 bases and at J to 2 bases, leaving 6 bases not matched to a gene. CDR1 is GTSNPN and CDR2 is SVGIG in the germline V gene (reference sequence). CDR3 length: 14 residues. The CDR3 DNA reads TGTGCCTGGGGTAGCGGGGAGGACACAGATACGCAGTATTTT. This sequence encodes CAWGSGEDTDTQYF.

The chain uses TRBV5-5 and TRBJ2-7, with 9 bases matching TRBD1. CDR3 size: 15 residues. V dropped 5 bases and J dropped 5; count of bases not matched to a gene: 11. Germline loops: CDR1 SGHKS, CDR2 YYEKEE (reference sequence). The CDR3 loop is CASSRDRVPLNEQYF. CDR3 DNA sequence: TGTGCCAGCAGTCGGGACAGGGTCCCTCTCAACGAGCAGTACTTC.

This clone was observed a handful of times. This chain connects TRBV4-2 to TRBJ1-6; no definite D call. The V and J ends lost 0 bases and 5 bases respectively, with 5 bases between them. Germline CDR1 reads LGHNA; CDR2 reads YNFKEQ. The CDR3 is 14 amino acids. CDR3 residues: CASSQDGNNSPLHF. In DNA, the CDR3 is TGTGCCAGCAGCCAAGACGGGAATAATTCACCCCTCCACTTT.

The gene calls are TRBV25-1 and TRBJ1-3; D perhaps matches TRBD1 (6 bases). Germline CDR1 is MGHDK and CDR2 is SYGVNS. V was shortened by 7 bases and J by 0 bases, with 19 bases between the two germline ends. The CDR3 is made up of 17 amino acids. CDR3 in amino acids: CASMSGGFISSGNTIYF. The CDR3 DNA reads TGTGCCAGCATGAGCGGGGGCTTTATTAGCTCTGGAAACACCATATATTTT.

The chain recombines TRBV5-1 with TRBJ1-5; unclear D gene. This CDR3 comprises 15 residues. Germline-derived CDR1 and CDR2 are SGHRS and YFSETQ. Trimming cost V 0 bases and J 6 bases, with 13 bases left between them. This chain's CDR3 is CASSLEGSGGQPQHF. The CDR3, as DNA: TGCGCCAGCAGCTTGGAGGGAAGCGGCGGTCAGCCCCAGCATTTT.

The rearrangement links TRBV6-1 to TRBJ1-2; D unresolved. Per the germline V gene, CDR1 is MNHNS and CDR2 is SASEGT. The CDR3 has 12 amino acids. With 3 bases removed from V and 4 bases from J, the gap between germline ends came to 6 bases. CDR3 loop: CASSDSGYGYTF. DNA for the CDR3: TGTGCCAGCAGTGACAGCGGCTATGGCTACACCTTC.

The rearrangement uses TRBV5-6 and TRBJ1-4, with D perhaps matching TRBD1 (5 bases). V lost 1 base and J 7 bases, leaving 8 bases between the germline ends. CDR3 length equals 13 residues. Germline V gene sequence: CDR1 SGHDT, CDR2 YYEEEE. CDR3 region: CASSLTGREKLFF. CDR3 DNA: TGTGCCAGCAGCTTGACAGGTCGTGAAAAACTGTTTTTT.